This T cell receptor beta chain stems from a study of T-cell memory formation after mild COVID-19. Looking at the study overall: Clustering of TCRs was largely donor specific. Notes on the study in general: That cross-reactive memory joined was suggested by some responding clones appearing in pre-infection memory.

TCRdb ran MiXCR on the 5' RACE reads and lists one entry per CDR3 protein. The sample holds around 300,000 distinct CDR3 sequences, less than 20% seen once. Germline V gene lookup returns CDR1 SEHNR and CDR2 FQNEAQ (reference sequence). V lost 5 bases to trimming and J lost 6 bases, with 11 bases between them. The CDR3 spans 12 residues. This clonotype was counted a few times. Its matching antigen is unknown. Sequences were obtained from PBMCs or a T cell subset sorted from them (not recorded which). The clonotype was recovered from a man younger than 35 who had mild COVID-19 (a few samples of this study predate the infection). Cell type and time point are not known. V usage is TRBV7-9 and J usage is TRBJ2-7; D is unresolved. The CDR3 nucleotides read TGTGCCAGCAGCCCTGGGGTAGGCGAGCAGTACTTC. As protein: CASSPGVGEQYF.